This entry lists 22 T cell receptor beta chains sequenced from one sample in a study of T cells in Graves' hyperthyroidism and ophthalmopathy. Template material for amplifying TCR beta CDR3 regions consisted of RNA transcripts. HTBI primers were the set used in a first-round RT-PCR of the TCR CDR3. Each CDR3 protein gets one entry after TCRdb re-called the multiplex PCR reads with MiXCR. The data hold some 500,000 distinct CDR3 sequences, with more than 15% observed a single time. Material for sequencing was blood. These receptors were collected from a woman aged 25-40 years with Graves' ophthalmopathy.

This clonotype was observed many times. This chain links TRBV7-2 with TRBJ2-7, with D tentatively TRBD2 (6 bases). The CDR3 totals 13 residues. The V and J ends lost 5 bases and 1 base respectively, with 9 bases between them. Germline loops: CDR1 SGHTA, CDR2 FQGNSA. CDR3 DNA: TGTGCCAGCAGCCGGGAGACTTCCTACGAGCAGTACTTC. It yields the protein CASSRETSYEQYF.

This clonotype was counted many times. The chain uses TRBV7-2 and TRBJ1-2; D not resolved. The germline gives CDR1 SGHTA, CDR2 FQGNSA. Trimming removed 5 bases at V and 7 bases at J, with 14 bases between. The CDR3 sequence is 13 residues long. CDR3: CASSQTLASGYTF. DNA for the CDR3: TGTGCCAGCAGCCAAACATTGGCATCTGGCTACACCTTC.

Many counts were recorded for this clonotype. The genes are TRBV20-1 and TRBJ2-3; 7 nucleotides line up with TRBD2. This CDR3 comprises 15 residues. Losses at the gene ends were 4 bases for V and 4 bases for J; bases not matched to a gene: 11. CDR1 DFQATT and CDR2 SNEGSKA come from the germline V gene (reference sequence). The DNA for the CDR3 is TGCAGTGCTACCAGCCTGAGCGGGATGGCAGATACGCAGTATTTT. Its protein product is CSATSLSGMADTQYF.

This clonotype was detected many times. The chain employs TRBV7-6 and TRBJ2-1; 13 nucleotides agree with TRBD2. The CDR3 has 16 residues. Germline CDR1 reads SGHVS; CDR2 reads FNYEAQ. V was pared by 2 bases and J by 10 bases, with 8 bases of the junction left unmatched. CDR3 amino acids: CASSLTSGRVKNEQFF. The CDR3, as DNA: TGTGCCAGCAGCTTAACTAGCGGGAGGGTTAAGAACGAGCAGTTCTTC.

Comments on this clonotype: This CDR3 fails to terminate in the conserved phenylalanine or tryptophan, so it likely reflects a read error. The V and J genes are TRBV28 and TRBJ2-5, with 10 bases fitting TRBD2. From germline, CDR1 is MDHEN and CDR2 SYDVKM. V lost 4 bases and J lost 3; bases outside the gene matches: 5. This CDR3 contains 15 residues. This CDR3 reads CASSSPLAGEETQYS. CDR3 DNA sequence: TGTGCCAGCAGTTCACCTCTAGCGGGAGAAGAGACCCAGTACTCC.

This clonotype was counted between two and nine times. This chain connects TRBV7-9 to TRBJ2-1; 7 positions agree with TRBD2. Germline loops: CDR1 SEHNR, CDR2 FQNEAQ (reference sequence). CDR3 length: 15 amino acids. V was clipped by 3 bases and J by 0 bases; unmatched bases: 2. CDR3 region: CASSFSGPSYNEQFF. DNA of the CDR3: TGTGCCAGCAGCTTTAGCGGGCCCTCCTACAATGAGCAGTTCTTC.

This clonotype has at least ten counts. The J gene is TRBJ2-7, the V gene TRBV12-3 or TRBV12-4, with D possibly being TRBD1 (6 bases). The germline V and J ends were trimmed by 9 bases and 6 bases, with 21 bases remaining between them. The CDR3 contains 14 residues. CDR3 coding DNA: TGTGCCAGTAGCATGGGACATCTCGGTCTCGAGCAGTACTTC. Protein sequence: CASSMGHLGLEQYF.

This clonotype was recorded many times. The chain is built from TRBV10-3 and TRBJ1-1; 9 bases fit TRBD1. The length of the CDR3 is 15 residues. Per the germline V gene, CDR1 is ENHRY and CDR2 is SYGVKD. With 8 bases clipped from V and 4 bases from J, the junction kept 11 bases outside the gene matches. The chain's CDR3 is CAIRTGEGAPTEAFF. The CDR3, as DNA: TGTGCCATCCGGACAGGGGAAGGGGCTCCCACTGAAGCTTTCTTT.

This clonotype was seen ten or more times. The chain couples TRBV12-3 or TRBV12-4 to TRBJ1-4; 8 nucleotides line up with TRBD1. With 6 bases clipped from V and 6 bases from J, the junction kept 6 bases outside the gene matches. This CDR3 is built from 14 residues. The CDR3 DNA is TGTGCCAGCAGCCTGACAGGGGAGGATGAAAAACTGTTTTTT. It specifies CASSLTGEDEKLFF.

This clonotype has ten or more counts. The V and J genes are TRBV7-9 and TRBJ2-3; 8 bases line up with TRBD2. CDR3 length: 18 residues. CDR1 is SEHNR, CDR2 FQNEAQ, per germline (reference sequence). The junction had 16 bases not matched to a gene; V was cut back by 5 bases and J by 3 bases. CDR3 DNA: TGTGCCAGCAGCCCGCTACAGGGTAAGCGGGAGATAACAGATACGCAGTATTTT. Translated, it gives CASSPLQGKREITDTQYF.

The V gene is TRBV5-6, the J gene TRBJ2-7; 7 positions match TRBD1. Germline CDR1 SGHDT, CDR2 YYEEEE. This CDR3 has 16 amino acids. V lost 3 bases and J lost 3; bases outside the gene matches: 12. CDR3 in DNA: TGTGCCAGCAGCTCCACCGAACTAGGGGGCAACTACGAGCAGTACTTC. Translating gives CASSSTELGGNYEQYF.

The chain links TRBV12-3 or TRBV12-4 to TRBJ1-2; 9 bases are shared with TRBD1. The junction had 13 bases not matched to a gene; V was cut back by 6 bases and J by 8 bases. The CDR3 length is 15 residues. The DNA for the CDR3 is TGTGCCAGCAGGATTAGCTGGGACAGGGTAAGCGGCTACACCTTC. Translation: CASRISWDRVSGYTF.

This clonotype showed up many times. This sequence joins TRBV6-1 and TRBJ1-2; the match to TRBD1 covers 9 bases. V lost 5 bases to trimming and J lost 4 bases; unmatched junction nucleotides: 17. Germline V gene sequence: CDR1 MNHNS, CDR2 SASEGT. The CDR3 has 18 residues. Here the CDR3 reads CASSSTGTGHTNLYGYTF. As DNA, the CDR3 is TGTGCCAGCAGTTCCACCGGGACAGGGCATACCAACCTCTATGGCTACACCTTC.

This clonotype was counted between two and nine times. This may arise from a read error, as a much more abundant clone is one base away. DNA of the CDR3: TGTGCCAGCAGTATCCGGGATATCAGTCAGCCCCAGCATTTT. Translating gives CASSIRDISQPQHF. The chain links TRBV28 to TRBJ1-5; D is uncertain. Trimming pared 5 bases from V and 6 bases from J, leaving 14 bases between. The CDR3 has 14 residues. From germline, CDR1 is MDHEN and CDR2 SYDVKM.

Many counts were recorded for this clonotype. This sequence joins TRBV18 and TRBJ2-4; 8 bases are shared with TRBD1. The J segment lost 5 bases and the V segment lost 3 bases, leaving 6 bases of the junction unmatched. Looked up from germline, CDR1 is KGHSH and CDR2 is LQKENI. The CDR3 loop spans 15 amino acids. The CDR3 coding sequence is TGTGCCAGCTCACCTCTATTGGGACAGGAAAACATTCAGTACTTC. It yields the protein CASSPLLGQENIQYF.

The V and J genes are TRBV18 and TRBJ1-1; no reliable D call. With 2 bases removed from V and 1 base from J, the gap between germline ends came to 5 bases. CDR3 size: 13 residues. The germline V gene has CDR1 KGHSH and CDR2 LQKENI. In DNA form, the CDR3 reads TGTGCCAGCTCACCAATGACGAACACTGAAGCTTTCTTT. This codes for CASSPMTNTEAFF.

This clonotype was picked up a small number of times. The rearrangement joins TRBV6-5 to TRBJ2-1, with D tentatively TRBD1 (5 bases). V gave up 3 bases and J gave up 5 bases, with 20 bases separating them. The germline V gene encodes CDR1 MNHEY and CDR2 SVGAGI. The CDR3 is 17 residues long. The CDR3, as DNA: TGTGCCAGCAGTTATTCCCAAACAGGTTACCGCGACAATGAGCAGTTCTTC. The encoded protein is CASSYSQTGYRDNEQFF.

At least ten counts were recorded for this clonotype. The chain links TRBV20-1 to TRBJ2-7; 12 nucleotides match TRBD1. V was pared by 1 base and J by 5 bases, with 9 bases of the junction left unmatched. The CDR3 has 16 residues. The germline V gene encodes CDR1 DFQATT and CDR2 SNEGSKA (reference sequence). The CDR3 protein is CSARGRGQGAMDEQYF. The CDR3 DNA reads TGCAGTGCTAGAGGACGGGGACAGGGGGCTATGGACGAGCAGTACTTC.

This clonotype came up a few times. The chain joins TRBV20-1 to TRBJ2-2, with 13 bases matching TRBD2. The V segment lost 3 bases and the J segment 1 base; nucleotides outside the gene matches: 5. The V gene's germline CDR1 is DFQATT and CDR2 SNEGSKA (reference sequence). The CDR3 covers 17 residues. The CDR3 spells CSASLGTSGVNTGELFF. In nucleotides, the CDR3 is TGCAGTGCTAGTCTCGGGACTAGCGGGGTGAACACCGGGGAGCTGTTTTTT.

This clonotype has just one count. Just one base apart from a much larger clone, this may be a read error. The chain links TRBV20-1 to TRBJ2-3; 7 positions agree with TRBD1. The V and J ends lost 6 bases and 7 bases, in that order; junction bases with no gene match: 10. The CDR3 covers 13 residues. Germline lookup yields CDR1 DFQATT and CDR2 SNEGSKA (reference sequence). CDR3 region: CSAVEVGGNTQYF. The CDR3 DNA reads as TGCAGTGCGGTGGAGGTAGGGGGCAATACGCAGTATTTT.

This clonotype was observed a few times. The chain employs TRBV6-5 and TRBJ2-2; D unresolved. The V and J ends lost 2 bases and 7 bases respectively, with 2 bases between them. The CDR3 extends over 11 amino acids. Germline V gives CDR1 MNHEY, CDR2 SVGAGI. The CDR3 loop reads CASSYHGELFF. The CDR3 DNA reads as TGTGCCAGCAGTTACCACGGGGAGCTGTTTTTT.

This clonotype showed up many times. The chain couples TRBV6-1 to TRBJ2-7; 11 nucleotides agree with TRBD2. The CDR3 totals 14 residues. The germline gives CDR1 MNHNS, CDR2 SASEGT. With V trimmed by 7 bases and J by 7 bases, 9 bases remained unmatched. As DNA, the CDR3 is TGTGCCAGCATCCCGACTAGCGGGATGCGGGAGCAGTACTTC. This codes for CASIPTSGMREQYF.